This T cell receptor (beta chain) was recovered during a study of early stage breast cancer tumors. The overall study: About 80% of the 16 invasive tumors were ER+, PR+ and HER2-. Samples were sequenced at roughly 10-fold average coverage. General observations from the study: In most of the 16 patients, blood comparison separated tumor from normal breast.

Blood replicates held 0.5 ug DNA, tumor or normal breast roughly 1.5 ug, two each. TCRdb keeps only in-frame clones here, not all; method: immunoSEQ multiplex PCR. This sample yields about 29,000 clones, of which almost 85% are seen a single time; approximately 9% belongs to the top ten. This clone appeared a few times. Antigen unknown. V gave up 4 bases and J gave up 8 bases, with 17 bases separating them. This CDR3 contains 15 residues. The germline CDR1 and CDR2 sequences are MGHRA and YSYEKL. The sequenced sample was blood. The TCR was taken from a person in their fifties with breast cancer. V is TRBV4-1 and J is TRBJ1-4, with a tentative D call TRBD1 (5 bases). The CDR3: CASSPQGTGREKLFF. The CDR3 nucleotides are TGCGCCAGCAGCCCCCAAGGAACAGGTCGGGAAAAACTGTTTTTT.